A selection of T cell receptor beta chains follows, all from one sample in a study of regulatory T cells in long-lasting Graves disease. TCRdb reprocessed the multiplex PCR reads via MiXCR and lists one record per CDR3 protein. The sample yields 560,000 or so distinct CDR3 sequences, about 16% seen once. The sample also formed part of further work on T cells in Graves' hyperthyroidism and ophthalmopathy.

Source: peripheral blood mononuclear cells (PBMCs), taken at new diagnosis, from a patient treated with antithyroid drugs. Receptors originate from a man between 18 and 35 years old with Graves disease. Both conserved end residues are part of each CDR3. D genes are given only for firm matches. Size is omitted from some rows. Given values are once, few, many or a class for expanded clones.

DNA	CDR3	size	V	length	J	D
TGCGCCAGCAGCTTGGGGGTAGACGCCAGCAATCAGCCCCAGCATTTT	CASSLGVDASNQPQHF	many	TRBV5-1	16	TRBJ1-5	-
TGTGCCAGTAGTATAGGAACAGGTTTGGCAGATACGCAGTATTTT	CASSIGTGLADTQYF	-	TRBV19	15	TRBJ2-3	-
TGTGCCAGCTCATCAGTCCCATCGGGGACTGAAGCTTTCTTT	CASSSVPSGTEAFF	many	TRBV18	14	TRBJ1-1	-
TGTGCCAGCAGTGAAGCGGGTTTTGGCCAGCCCCAGCATTTT	CASSEAGFGQPQHF	-	TRBV6-4	14	TRBJ1-5	-
TGCGCCAGCAGCCCTCGGCTAGCGGGAGTTTACAATGAGCAGTTCTTC	CASSPRLAGVYNEQFF	-	TRBV4-1	16	TRBJ2-1	TRBD2
TGCAGTGCTTTGGAGGTATCTAATCAGCCCCAGCATTTT	CSALEVSNQPQHF	few	TRBV20-1	13	TRBJ1-5	-
TGTGCCAGCAGTTCAGGGGTAGGAGAGACCCAGTACTTC	CASSSGVGETQYF	-	TRBV28	13	TRBJ2-5	-
TGTGCCAGCAGAACCGGGACAGGGGGCCGCAATGAGCAGTTCTTC	CASRTGTGGRNEQFF	few	TRBV27	15	TRBJ2-1	TRBD1
TGTGCCAGCAGCTTCTCAGCGGGAGGGCCAGGAGAGACCCAGTACTTC	CASSFSAGGPGETQYF	-	TRBV7-9	16	TRBJ2-5	TRBD2
TGTGCCAGCAGCGTAGCCTCCGGGGATCGCTATGGCTACACCTTC	CASSVASGDRYGYTF	many	TRBV9	15	TRBJ1-2	-
TGTGCCAGCAGTTTTTGGGGCCACTCCTACAATGAGCAGTTCTTC	CASSFWGHSYNEQFF	many	TRBV12-3/TRBV12-4	15	TRBJ2-1	-
TGTGCCAGCAGCGTAAGGGACAGGCTATCCTACAATGAGCAGTTCTTC	CASSVRDRLSYNEQFF	-	TRBV9	16	TRBJ2-1	TRBD1
TGTGCTAGTGGCCCACGTACCTACGAGCAGTACTTC	CASGPRTYEQYF	many	TRBV12-5	12	TRBJ2-7	-
TGTGCCAGCAGTCAAACAGGACCCGACTATGGCTACACCTTC	CASSQTGPDYGYTF	many	TRBV6-1	14	TRBJ1-2	-
TGTGCCAGCAGCTTGAGCGGGAACTCCTACGAGCAGTACTTC	CASSLSGNSYEQYF	many	TRBV11-2	14	TRBJ2-7	TRBD2
TGCAGTGCTAGAGATAGACAAGCTCAGCATTTT	CSARDRQAQHF	once	TRBV20-1	11	TRBJ1-5	-
TGCGCCAGCAGTCCCGGGGGAGCGGGGGTAACCTACGAGCAGTACTTC	CASSPGGAGVTYEQYF	many	TRBV10-2	16	TRBJ2-7	TRBD2
TGCAGTGCGGAGGCCCTAGCGGGAACCAATGAGCAGTTCTTC	CSAEALAGTNEQFF	many	TRBV20-1	14	TRBJ2-1	TRBD2
TGTGCCAGCATGGGGGGGACTAGAAGCGGGGAGCTGTTTTTT	CASMGGTRSGELFF	few	TRBV6-4	14	TRBJ2-2	TRBD2
TGTGCCTGCCCTGGGGCTAGCGGTGCAGATACGCAGTATTTT	CACPGASGADTQYF	few	TRBV30	14	TRBJ2-3	TRBD2
TGCAGTGCTAGAGACCTCCGGCCGGGGATGGACACTGAAGCTTTCTTT	CSARDLRPGMDTEAFF	-	TRBV20-1	16	TRBJ1-1	-
TGTGCCAGCAGCTTAGTGGCCCGGGGGAATTCACCCCTCCACTTT	CASSLVARGNSPLHF	many	TRBV11-2	15	TRBJ1-6	-
TGTGCCAGCAGCTTTTCAGGGAGGGCCTTCAATGAGCAGTTCTTC	CASSFSGRAFNEQFF	many	TRBV7-8	15	TRBJ2-1	TRBD2
TGTGCCAGCAGCTCCGACAGGGGGCCGACTAACGCTGAAGCTTTCTTT	CASSSDRGPTNAEAFF	few	TRBV13	16	TRBJ1-1	TRBD1
TGTGCCAGCAGTTACTCGATGCGGGACACCTCCTACGAGCAGTACTTC	CASSYSMRDTSYEQYF	-	TRBV6-6	16	TRBJ2-7	-
TGTGCCAGCAGTTTGAAAAACTATGGCTACACCTTC	CASSLKNYGYTF	-	TRBV28	12	TRBJ1-2	-
TGCAGTGCGCCCTGGGCGGACACCAACAATGAGCAGTTCTTC	CSAPWADTNNEQFF	-	TRBV20-1	14	TRBJ2-1	-
TGCAGTGCTAGTTCTGGACAGGGCCCTTACGAGCAGTACTTC	CSASSGQGPYEQYF	few	TRBV20-1	14	TRBJ2-7	TRBD1
TGTGCCAGCAGCCCCAACGGGGGCTATGGCTACACCTTC	CASSPNGGYGYTF	many	TRBV6-1	13	TRBJ1-2	-
TGTGCCAGCAGCCGAGGACTAGCGGTTGTGCACGAGCAGTACTTC	CASSRGLAVVHEQYF	many	TRBV6-1	15	TRBJ2-7	TRBD2
TGCAGTGCTAGAGATAACTGGGGGGTTGAGGGGGATAATCAGCCCCAGCATTTT	CSARDNWGVEGDNQPQHF	many	TRBV20-1	18	TRBJ1-5	-
TGTGCCATCACCCCAAATAGGAACACTGAAGCTTTCTTT	CAITPNRNTEAFF	many	TRBV10-3	13	TRBJ1-1	-
TGTGCCAGCAGCCGGGCTAACCGGGACTACAACTACCAAGAGACCCAGTACTTC	CASSRANRDYNYQETQYF	many	TRBV7-9	18	TRBJ2-5	TRBD2
TGCAGCGTTGAGGGGGTAGGAAGGGCGCGGGATACGCAGTATTTT	CSVEGVGRARDTQYF	many	TRBV29-1	15	TRBJ2-3	-
TGTGCCAGCAGCTTACTCAATGACGGTGACTACTACGAGCAGTACTTC	CASSLLNDGDYYEQYF	many	TRBV7-6	16	TRBJ2-7	-
TGTGCCATCAATGAGGGACAGGGGTATGGCTACACCTTC	CAINEGQGYGYTF	-	TRBV10-3	13	TRBJ1-2	TRBD1
TGTGCCAGCAGTTTGAAGGGACACCAGTCAGTGCCCCAGCATTTT	CASSLKGHQSVPQHF	many	TRBV12-3/TRBV12-4	15	TRBJ1-5	-
TGCAGTGCTTCAACTAGCGGGAGACTCTACGAGCAGTACTTC	CSASTSGRLYEQYF	many	TRBV20-1	14	TRBJ2-7	TRBD2
TGTGCCAGCAGTCTACCCTGGGAAGACAATGAGCAGTTCTTC	CASSLPWEDNEQFF	many	TRBV28	14	TRBJ2-1	-
TGTGCCAGCAGTTCTCGAGCGCTCCTGGGTACAGATACGCAGTATTTT	CASSSRALLGTDTQYF	-	TRBV6-2/TRBV6-3	16	TRBJ2-3	-
TGCGCCAGCAGTGAGCCGAGCGGGAGCTCCTACAATGAGCAGTTCTTC	CASSEPSGSSYNEQFF	few	TRBV6-2/TRBV6-3	16	TRBJ2-1	TRBD2
TGTGCCAGCAGCTTAAACAGGGGGGGGAACACCGGGGAGCTGTTTTTT	CASSLNRGGNTGELFF	-	TRBV7-8	16	TRBJ2-2	-
TGTGCCAGCAGTTTAGCGGGACAGGGGCTGAAAGAGACCCAGTACTTC	CASSLAGQGLKETQYF	few	TRBV12-3/TRBV12-4	16	TRBJ2-5	TRBD1
TGTGCCAGTTTGCCCAGCGGGAATCTCGCGAATGAGCAGTTCTTC	CASLPSGNLANEQFF	few	TRBV19	15	TRBJ2-1	TRBD2
TGTGCCAGCAGTCCTGACTATAGCTCCTACAATGAGCAGTTCTTC	CASSPDYSSYNEQFF	many	TRBV2	15	TRBJ2-1	-
TGTGCCAGCAGCTTAGAGGGACAGAGCTCCTACGAGCAGTACTTC	CASSLEGQSSYEQYF	few	TRBV7-9	15	TRBJ2-7	TRBD1
TGCAGCGTTGACCCGACAGGGCAGAGCTCCTACAATGAGCAGTTCTTC	CSVDPTGQSSYNEQFF	-	TRBV29-1	16	TRBJ2-1	TRBD1
TGTGCCAGCAGTTTTGAAGGGTCTGGGGCCAACGTCCTGACTTTC	CASSFEGSGANVLTF	many	TRBV12-3/TRBV12-4	15	TRBJ2-6	-